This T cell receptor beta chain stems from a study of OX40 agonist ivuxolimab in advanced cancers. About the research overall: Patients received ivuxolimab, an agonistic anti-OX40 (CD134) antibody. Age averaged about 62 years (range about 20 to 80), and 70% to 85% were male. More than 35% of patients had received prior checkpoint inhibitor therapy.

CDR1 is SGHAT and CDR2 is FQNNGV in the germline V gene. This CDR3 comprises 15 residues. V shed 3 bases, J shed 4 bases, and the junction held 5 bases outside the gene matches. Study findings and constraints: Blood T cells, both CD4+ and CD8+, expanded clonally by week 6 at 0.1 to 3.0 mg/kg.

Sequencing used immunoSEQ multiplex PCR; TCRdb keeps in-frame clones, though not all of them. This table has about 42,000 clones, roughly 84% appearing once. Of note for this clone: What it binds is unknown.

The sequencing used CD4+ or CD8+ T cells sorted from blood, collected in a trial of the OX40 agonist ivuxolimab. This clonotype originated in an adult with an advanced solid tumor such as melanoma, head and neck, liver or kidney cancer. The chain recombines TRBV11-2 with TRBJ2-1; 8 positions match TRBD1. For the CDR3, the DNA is TGTGCCAGCAGCTTCGCGGGACAGGTGTACAATGAGCAGTTCTTC. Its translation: CASSFAGQVYNEQFF. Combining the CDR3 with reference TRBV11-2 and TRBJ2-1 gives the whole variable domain EAGVAQSPRYKIIEKRQSVAFWCNPISGHATLYWYQQILGQGPKLLIQFQNNGVVDDSQLPKDRFSAERLKGVDSTLKIQPAKLEDSAVYLCASSFAGQVYNEQFFGPGTRLTVL.